Following are 27 T cell receptor beta chains from one sample sequenced in a study of control samples from healthy donors and cancer patients. Data came from immunoSEQ multiplex PCR; TCRdb stores just in-frame clones and leaves some out. The profile shows some 110,000 clones, 83% of them singletons. The source material was blood. All receptors come from a woman between 50 and 59 years old in good health.

The V gene is TRBV5-6, the J gene TRBJ2-3; perhaps TRBD1 as D (5 bases). The CDR3 runs to 12 residues. Germline V lookup: CDR1 SGHDT, CDR2 YYEEEE. V was pared by 4 bases and J by 10 bases, with 13 bases between. CDR3 DNA: TGTGCCAGCAGCATGCAGGGTTCGGCGCAGTATTTT. This codes for CASSMQGSAQYF.

The CDR3 spells CASSKSTQGYGYTF. As DNA, the CDR3 is TGTGCCAGCAGTAAAAGCACCCAAGGCTATGGCTACACCTTC. V gene TRBV7-9 combines with J gene TRBJ1-2; D not certain. The germline V gene has CDR1 SEHNR and CDR2 FQNEAQ (reference sequence). V lost 6 bases, J lost 4 bases, and 15 bases lay in between. The CDR3 has 14 amino acids.

This rearrangement joins TRBV6-1 to TRBJ2-5; 10 bases agree with TRBD2. The V and J ends lost 1 base and 5 bases, in that order; junction bases with no gene match: 4. Looked up from germline, CDR1 is MNHNS and CDR2 is SASEGT. CDR3 length: 15 residues. The CDR3 region is CASSEGLAGWETQYF. The CDR3 region has the DNA TGTGCCAGCAGTGAAGGACTAGCGGGTTGGGAGACCCAGTACTTC.

This chain uses TRBV7-5 with TRBJ1-4; the DNA was not used to check the table's D call, TRBD1. TRBV7-5 is labeled a pseudogene. CDR3 length: 15 amino acids. The CDR3 here is CARSLTRATNEKLFF. CDR3 nucleotide sequence: TGTGCCAGAAGCCTTACCAGGGCAACTAATGAAAAACTGTTTTTT.

The chain employs TRBV28 and TRBJ1-1, with a tentative D call TRBD1 (5 bases). This CDR3 comprises 15 residues. Trimming shortened V by 6 bases and J by 1 base, and 15 bases separated the two germline ends. Germline V gene lookup returns CDR1 MDHEN and CDR2 SYDVKM. The CDR3 nucleotides read TGTGCCAGCAGCGGGGTCGGCAGGGCGAACACTGAAGCTTTCTTT. This encodes CASSGVGRANTEAFF.

The chain is built from TRBV2 and TRBJ1-1, with D possibly being TRBD1 (5 bases). CDR1 SNHLY and CDR2 FYNNEI come from the germline V gene. V was shortened by 2 bases and J by 6 bases, with 19 bases between the two germline ends. The CDR3 totals 16 residues. CDR3 sequence reads: CASSETRGPLAPEAFF. CDR3 DNA: TGTGCCAGCAGTGAAACAAGGGGCCCTTTAGCTCCTGAAGCTTTCTTT. Full variable domain (outside the CDR3, taken from reference TRBV2 and TRBJ1-1): EPEVTQTPSHQVTQMGQEVILRCVPISNHLYFYWYRQILGQKVEFLVSFYNNEISEKSEIFDDQFSVERPDGSNFTLKIRSTKLEDSAMYFCASSETRGPLAPEAFFGQGTRLTVV.

This clone has only one observation. The chain has TRBV19 and TRBJ1-5; D ambiguous. CDR1 is LNHDA, CDR2 SQIVND, per germline (reference sequence). The CDR3 consists of 12 residues. Trimming cost V 7 bases and J 2 bases, with 6 bases left between them. CDR3 DNA sequence: TGTGCCAGTACGGACCGCAATCAGCCCCAGCATTTT. It is translated as CASTDRNQPQHF.

V is TRBV7-3 and J is TRBJ2-7; 8 nucleotides align to TRBD2. Trimming removed 0 bases from V and 6 bases from J; junction bases left unmatched: 13. The CDR3 has 17 amino acids. Germline V gene data show CDR1 as SGHTA and CDR2 as FQGTGA. The CDR3 DNA reads as TGTGCCAGCAGCTTAACGAGGTGGGTAGCGGGATTTTCCGAGCAGTACTTC. Protein: CASSLTRWVAGFSEQYF.

The rearrangement uses TRBV7-9 and TRBJ2-5; maybe TRBD1 (5 bases). Germline V gene data show CDR1 as SEHNR and CDR2 as FQNEAQ (reference sequence). This CDR3 spans 14 amino acids. V was trimmed by 0 bases and J by 2 bases, leaving 7 bases between them. Here the CDR3 reads CASSLARDQETQYF. The CDR3 DNA follows: TGTGCCAGCAGCTTAGCCAGGGATCAAGAGACCCAGTACTTC.

This chain links TRBV19 with TRBJ1-2; 7 bases are a match to TRBD1. V shed 4 bases, J shed 0 bases, and the junction held 5 bases outside the gene matches. Germline CDR1 and CDR2: LNHDA and SQIVND (reference sequence). The CDR3 consists of 15 residues. CDR3 DNA: TGTGCCAGTAGTAAGACAGGGAGCGCTAACTATGGCTACACCTTC. Amino acids: CASSKTGSANYGYTF.

V usage is TRBV5-4 and J usage is TRBJ2-1; the D is unclear. The CDR3 has 14 residues. Trimming cost V 4 bases and J 1 base, with 9 bases left between them. Germline lookup yields CDR1 SGHNT and CDR2 YYREEE (reference sequence). This CDR3 is CASSPWQSYNEQFF. In DNA form, the CDR3 reads TGTGCCAGCAGCCCATGGCAATCCTACAATGAGCAGTTCTTC.

This chain joins TRBV2 and TRBJ2-3; 9 bases fit TRBD1. The V gene end was trimmed by 2 bases and the J gene end by 1 base; junction bases not matched to a gene: 4. The length of the CDR3 is 16 residues. Germline lookup yields CDR1 SNHLY and CDR2 FYNNEI. DNA for the CDR3: TGTGCCAGCAGTGAATTAGGGACAGGGCGCACAGATACGCAGTATTTT. This gives the protein CASSELGTGRTDTQYF.

The chain combines TRBV28 with TRBJ2-1, with 9 bases fitting TRBD1. J was trimmed by 4 bases and V by 3 bases; bases with no gene match: 10. The CDR3 runs 17 residues. Germline CDR1 reads MDHEN; CDR2 reads SYDVKM. The CDR3, as DNA: TGTGCCAGCAGTTTGGACCCCGGGACAGGGACTTACAATGAGCAGTTCTTC. As protein: CASSLDPGTGTYNEQFF.

This clone was counted a few times. The rearrangement links TRBV28 to TRBJ2-1; TRBD1 is a possible D gene (5 bases). Germline V lookup: CDR1 MDHEN, CDR2 SYDVKM. V dropped 6 bases and J dropped 4 bases, with 10 bases sitting between them. The length of the CDR3 is 13 residues. For the CDR3, the DNA is TGTGCCAGCAGCCAAGACAGTTACAATGAGCAGTTCTTC. Amino acids: CASSQDSYNEQFF.

The CDR3 bases are TGTGCCAGCAGTGACGGAACCGGGGAGCTGTTTTTT. It yields the protein CASSDGTGELFF. The chain carries TRBV25-1 and TRBJ2-2; D not resolved. Trimming shortened V by 3 bases and J by 5 bases, and 4 bases separated the two germline ends. CDR3 length: 12 residues. Looked up from germline, CDR1 is MGHDK and CDR2 is SYGVNS.

Only one count was recorded for this clone. The CDR3 loop is CASSRGLGGGGQYF. Here the CDR3 DNA reads TGTGCCAGCAGCCGCGGACTAGGGGGTGGAGGGCAGTATTTT. V gene TRBV14 combines with J gene TRBJ2-3; a possible D gene is TRBD2 (7 bases). V lost 4 bases and J 11 bases, leaving 19 bases between the germline ends. Per germline, CDR1 SGHDN and CDR2 FVKESK. The CDR3 runs 14 residues. Full variable domain (remainder filled in from reference TRBV14 and TRBJ2-3): EAGVTQFPSHSVIEKGQTVTLRCDPISGHDNLYWYRRVMGKEIKFLLHFVKESKQDESGMPNNRFLAERTGGTYSTLKVQPAELEDSGVYFCASSRGLGGGGQYFGPGTRLTVL.

The J gene is TRBJ1-2, the V gene TRBV7-8; D is uncertain. Trimming took off 5 bases at V and 0 bases at J, with 10 bases between the two ends. The CDR3 spans 14 residues. Germline V gene lookup returns CDR1 SGHVS and CDR2 FQNEAQ. In DNA, the CDR3 is TGTGCCAGCAGCCGAACGGTCACTAACTATGGCTACACCTTC. It is translated as CASSRTVTNYGYTF.

This clone was seen a handful of times. This chain links TRBV27 with TRBJ2-7; D remains unclear. Trimming removed 0 bases at V and 5 bases at J, with 8 bases between. Germline V gene sequence: CDR1 MNHEY, CDR2 SMNVEV (reference sequence). The CDR3 consists of 13 residues. CDR3 protein: CASSLSTGNEQYF. The CDR3 DNA reads as TGTGCCAGCAGTTTATCTACGGGCAACGAGCAGTACTTC.

J is TRBJ1-5 and V is TRBV10-3; possible D gene TRBD1, 5 bases. The CDR3 runs to 15 residues. V shed 0 bases and J shed 2 bases, with 8 bases lying between them. Germline CDR1 and CDR2: ENHRY and SYGVKD. CDR3 in amino acids: CAISESEQGNQPQHF. DNA for the CDR3: TGTGCCATCAGTGAGTCGGAACAGGGCAATCAGCCCCAGCATTTT.

The chain combines TRBV24-1 with TRBJ1-2, with TRBD1 matching over 7 bases. The trim removed 3 bases at V and 6 bases at J, leaving 12 bases unmatched. The CDR3 runs 16 residues. Germline lookup yields CDR1 KGHDR and CDR2 SFDVKD. CDR3 DNA sequence: TGTGCCACCAGTGATAGGAGACAGGGACCCTCGGATGGCTACACCTTC. This codes for CATSDRRQGPSDGYTF.

The chain employs TRBV4-3 and TRBJ1-4; 10 bases fit TRBD1. This CDR3 contains 15 residues. V shed 2 bases, J shed 6 bases, and the junction held 3 bases outside the gene matches. The germline gives CDR1 LGHNA, CDR2 YSLEER. The CDR3 nucleotides are TGCGCCAGCAGCCAATCAGGACAGGGGGATGAAAAACTGTTTTTT. The encoded protein is CASSQSGQGDEKLFF.

The chain is built from TRBV5-6 and TRBJ2-7; TRBD2 agrees at 13 bases. The CDR3 loop spans 15 amino acids. From germline, CDR1 is SGHDT and CDR2 YYEEEE. V lost 4 bases and J lost 3; bases outside the gene matches: 4. CDR3 coding DNA: TGTGCCAGCAGCCTCAGGACTAGCGGGAGCTACGAGCAGTACTTC. Protein sequence: CASSLRTSGSYEQYF.

The table lists this clone with a few counts. The chain is built from TRBV9 and TRBJ2-4; D is undetermined. CDR3 length: 14 amino acids. Deletions cut 0 bases from V and 4 bases from J, with 8 bases between. Germline CDR1 and CDR2: SGDLS and YYNGEE. DNA of the CDR3: TGTGCCAGCAGCGTAGACAGATTTAAAAACATTCAGTACTTC. Amino acid sequence: CASSVDRFKNIQYF.

This clone was seen a single time. The J gene is TRBJ1-2, the V gene TRBV5-5, with 9 nucleotides matching TRBD1. Per the germline V gene, CDR1 is SGHKS and CDR2 is YYEKEE (reference sequence). CDR3 length equals 18 residues. The J segment lost 1 base and the V segment lost 4 bases, leaving 14 bases of the junction unmatched. CDR3 DNA sequence: TGTGCCAGCAGCCAGATACTCCGGGACAGGGTCCTTAACTATGGCTACACCTTC. Its translation is CASSQILRDRVLNYGYTF.

J is TRBJ2-7 and V is TRBV7-9; 7 positions match TRBD2. V lost 2 bases and J lost 0; bases outside the gene matches: 4. Looked up from germline, CDR1 is SEHNR and CDR2 is FQNEAQ (reference sequence). The CDR3 loop spans 15 amino acids. The chain's CDR3 is CASSLPGGGSYEQYF. The CDR3 DNA sequence: TGTGCCAGCAGCTTACCGGGAGGCGGCTCCTACGAGCAGTACTTC.

This chain joins TRBV5-4 and TRBJ1-2, with a possible D match to TRBD1 (6 bases). Germline loops: CDR1 SGHNT, CDR2 YYREEE (reference sequence). V was cut by 4 bases and J by 6 bases, with 13 bases left in between. The CDR3 is 13 residues long. For the CDR3, the DNA is TGTGCCAGCAGCGCTAGACAGGCCGATGGCTACACCTTC. Its translation: CASSARQADGYTF.

The CDR3: CASSSGISNSPLHF. The CDR3 DNA reads TGTGCCAGCAGTTCCGGGATATCTAATTCACCCCTCCACTTT. The rearrangement uses TRBV6-5 and TRBJ1-6; D unclear. CDR3 length: 14 amino acids. Trimming took 4 bases from V and 6 from J, leaving 10 bases between them. Germline assignment: CDR1 MNHEY and CDR2 SVGAGI.